This paragraph reports one T cell receptor beta chain. PCR amplification relied on 60 Vbeta primers (plus 13 Jbeta primers). Repertoires were generated with immunoSEQ multiplex PCR, while TCRdb's copy carries only in-frame clones and drops some. The sample contains some 250,000 clones, about four fifths of which appear only once. The V gene's germline CDR1 is MGHRA and CDR2 YSYEKL. The CDR3 consists of 17 residues. Trimming pared 4 bases from V and 2 bases from J, leaving 20 bases between. This specimen comes from a study of cytomegalovirus exposure and HLA in healthy donors. This cohort consisted of healthy bone marrow donors.

The rearrangement uses TRBV4-1 and TRBJ2-5, with TRBD1 as a possible D gene (6 bases). What was sequenced was PBMCs. The clonotype originates from a woman aged 40-49 years in good health and CMV-seropositive. CDR3 sequence: CASSRFPQGGPQETQYF. The CDR3 coding sequence is TGCGCCAGCAGCCGATTCCCACAGGGCGGACCGCAAGAGACCCAGTACTTC.